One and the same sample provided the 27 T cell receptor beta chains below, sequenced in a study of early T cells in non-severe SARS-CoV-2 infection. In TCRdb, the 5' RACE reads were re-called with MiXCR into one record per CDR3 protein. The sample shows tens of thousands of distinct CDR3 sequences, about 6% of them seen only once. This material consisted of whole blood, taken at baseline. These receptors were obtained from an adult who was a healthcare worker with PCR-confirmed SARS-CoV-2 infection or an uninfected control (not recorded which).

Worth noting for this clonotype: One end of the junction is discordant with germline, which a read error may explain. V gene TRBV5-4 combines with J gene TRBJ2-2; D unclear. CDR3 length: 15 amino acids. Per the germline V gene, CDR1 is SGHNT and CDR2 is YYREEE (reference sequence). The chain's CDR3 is CASSLFGRRTRELFF. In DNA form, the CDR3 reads TGTGCCAGCAGCTTGTTTGGCAGGCGCACCAGGGAGCTGTTTTTT.

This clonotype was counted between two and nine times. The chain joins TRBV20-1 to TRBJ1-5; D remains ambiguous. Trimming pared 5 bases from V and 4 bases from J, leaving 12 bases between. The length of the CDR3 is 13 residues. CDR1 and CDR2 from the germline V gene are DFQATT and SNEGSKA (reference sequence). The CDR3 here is CSADPLGNQPQHF. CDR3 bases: TGCAGTGCTGATCCTCTAGGGAATCAGCCCCAGCATTTT.

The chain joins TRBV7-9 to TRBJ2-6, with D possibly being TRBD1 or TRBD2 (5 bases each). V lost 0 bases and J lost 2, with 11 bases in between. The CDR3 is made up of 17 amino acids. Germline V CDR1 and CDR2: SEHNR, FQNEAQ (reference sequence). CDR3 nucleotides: TGTGCCAGCAGCTTAGCGGGGGTTTCCCCTGGGGCCAACGTCCTGACTTTC. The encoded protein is CASSLAGVSPGANVLTF. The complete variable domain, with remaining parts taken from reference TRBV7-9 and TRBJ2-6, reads DTGVSQNPRHKITKRGQNVTFRCDPISEHNRLYWYRQTLGQGPEFLTYFQNEAQLEKSRLLSDRFSAERPKGSFSTLEIQRTEQGDSAMYLCASSLAGVSPGANVLTFGAGSRLTVL.

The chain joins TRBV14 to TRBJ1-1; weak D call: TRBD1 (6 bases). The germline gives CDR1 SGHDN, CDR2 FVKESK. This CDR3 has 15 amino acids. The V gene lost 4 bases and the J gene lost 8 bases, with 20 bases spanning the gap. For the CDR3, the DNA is TGTGCCAGCAGCCGTATTCCGGGACAACCGAGAGAAGCTTTCTTT. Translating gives CASSRIPGQPREAFF. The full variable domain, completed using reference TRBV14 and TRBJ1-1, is EAGVTQFPSHSVIEKGQTVTLRCDPISGHDNLYWYRRVMGKEIKFLLHFVKESKQDESGMPNNRFLAERTGGTYSTLKVQPAELEDSGVYFCASSRIPGQPREAFFGQGTRLTVV.

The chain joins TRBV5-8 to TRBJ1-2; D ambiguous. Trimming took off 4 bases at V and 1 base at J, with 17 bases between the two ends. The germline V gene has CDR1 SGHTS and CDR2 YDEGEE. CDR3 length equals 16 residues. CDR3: CASSVSSGAINYGYTF. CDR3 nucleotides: TGTGCCAGCAGCGTATCGTCAGGAGCTATTAACTATGGCTACACCTTC.

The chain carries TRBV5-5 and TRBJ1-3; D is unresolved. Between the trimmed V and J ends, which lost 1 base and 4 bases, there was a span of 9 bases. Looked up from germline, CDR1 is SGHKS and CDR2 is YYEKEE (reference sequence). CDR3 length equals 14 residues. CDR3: CASSLWQTGNTIYF. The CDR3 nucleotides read TGTGCCAGCAGCTTGTGGCAGACGGGAAACACCATATATTTT.

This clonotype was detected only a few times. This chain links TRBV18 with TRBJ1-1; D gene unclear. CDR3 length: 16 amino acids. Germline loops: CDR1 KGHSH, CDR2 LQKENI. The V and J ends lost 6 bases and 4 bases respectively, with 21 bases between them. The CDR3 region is CASSVSAPGGGTEAFF. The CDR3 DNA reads TGTGCCAGCTCCGTGTCAGCCCCCGGAGGTGGCACTGAAGCTTTCTTT.

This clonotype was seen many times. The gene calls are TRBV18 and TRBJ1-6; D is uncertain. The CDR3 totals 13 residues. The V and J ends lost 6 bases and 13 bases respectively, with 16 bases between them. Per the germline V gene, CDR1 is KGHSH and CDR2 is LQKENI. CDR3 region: CASSPEGAAPLHF. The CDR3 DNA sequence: TGTGCCAGCTCTCCGGAGGGCGCGGCGCCCCTCCACTTT.

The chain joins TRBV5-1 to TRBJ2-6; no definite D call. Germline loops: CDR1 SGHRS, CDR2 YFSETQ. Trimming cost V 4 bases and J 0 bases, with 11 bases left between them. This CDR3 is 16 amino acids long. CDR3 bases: TGCGCCAGCAGCAAAGACACTTCCTCTGGGGCCAACGTCCTGACTTTC. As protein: CASSKDTSSGANVLTF.

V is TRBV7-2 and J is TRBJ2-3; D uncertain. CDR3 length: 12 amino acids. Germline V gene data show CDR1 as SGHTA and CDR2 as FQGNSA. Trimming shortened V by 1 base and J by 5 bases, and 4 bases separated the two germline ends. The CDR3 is CASSLDGDTQYF. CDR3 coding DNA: TGTGCCAGCAGCTTAGACGGAGATACGCAGTATTTT.

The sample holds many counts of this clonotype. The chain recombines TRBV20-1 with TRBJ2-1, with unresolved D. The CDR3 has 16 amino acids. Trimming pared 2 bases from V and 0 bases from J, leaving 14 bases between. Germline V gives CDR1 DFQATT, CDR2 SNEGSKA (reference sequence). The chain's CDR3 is CSARPDVRNSYNEQFF. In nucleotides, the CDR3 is TGCAGTGCTAGACCCGACGTCCGGAACTCCTACAATGAGCAGTTCTTC.

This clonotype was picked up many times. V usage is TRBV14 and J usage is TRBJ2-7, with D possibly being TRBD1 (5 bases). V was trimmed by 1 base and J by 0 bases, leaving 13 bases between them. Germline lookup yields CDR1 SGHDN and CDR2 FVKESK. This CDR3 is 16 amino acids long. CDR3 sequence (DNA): TGTGCCAGCAGCCAAGCCGGCTACAGGAGCTCCTACGAGCAGTACTTC. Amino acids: CASSQAGYRSSYEQYF.

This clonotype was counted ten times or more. The CDR3 spells CASTPYPGLSNSPLHF. DNA for the CDR3: TGTGCCAGCACTCCCTACCCTGGTCTAAGTAATTCACCCCTCCACTTT. The gene calls are TRBV6-5 and TRBJ1-6; no definite D call. Per germline, CDR1 MNHEY and CDR2 SVGAGI. The CDR3 has 16 amino acids. The V end lost 7 bases, the J end lost 6 bases, and 19 bases lay between the germline ends.

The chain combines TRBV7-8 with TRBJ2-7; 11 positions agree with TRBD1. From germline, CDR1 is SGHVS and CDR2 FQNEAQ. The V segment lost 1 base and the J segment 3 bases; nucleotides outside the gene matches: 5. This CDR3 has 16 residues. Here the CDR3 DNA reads TGTGCCAGCAGCTTAGAAATGGGGACAGGGGGCTACGAGCAGTACTTC. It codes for CASSLEMGTGGYEQYF. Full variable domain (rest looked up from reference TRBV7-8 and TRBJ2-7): GAGVSQSPRYKVAKRGQDVALRCDPISGHVSLFWYQQALGQGPEFLTYFQNEAQLDKSGLPSDRFFAERPEGSVSTLKIQRTQQEDSAVYLCASSLEMGTGGYEQYFGPGTRLTVT.

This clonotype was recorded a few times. The CDR3: CASSFQIGGKNIQYF. CDR3 sequence (DNA): TGTGCCAGCAGCTTCCAAATTGGGGGCAAAAACATTCAGTACTTC. The genes are TRBV11-2 and TRBJ2-4; possibly TRBD1 or TRBD2 for D (5 bases each). Trimming left V 3 bases short and J 3 bases short, with 12 bases between. The CDR3 runs 15 residues. Germline V gene data show CDR1 as SGHAT and CDR2 as FQNNGV.

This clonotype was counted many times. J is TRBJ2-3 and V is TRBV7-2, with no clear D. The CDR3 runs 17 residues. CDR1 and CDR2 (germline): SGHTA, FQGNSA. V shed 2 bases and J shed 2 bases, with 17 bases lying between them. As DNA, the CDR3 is TGTGCCAGCAGCTTATTAGACCGGATAACTCTCACAGATACGCAGTATTTT. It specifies CASSLLDRITLTDTQYF.

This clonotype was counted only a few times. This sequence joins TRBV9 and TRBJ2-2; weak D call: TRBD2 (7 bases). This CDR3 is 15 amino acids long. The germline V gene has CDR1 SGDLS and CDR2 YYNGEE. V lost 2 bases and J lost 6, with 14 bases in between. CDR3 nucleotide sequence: TGTGCCAGCAGCGTCCCCTCGGGGGGCCCCGGGGAGCTGTTTTTT. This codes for CASSVPSGGPGELFF. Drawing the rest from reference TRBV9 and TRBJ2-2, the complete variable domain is DSGVTQTPKHLITATGQRVTLRCSPRSGDLSVYWYQQSLDQGLQFLIQYYNGEERAKGNILERFSAQQFPDLHSELNLSSLELGDSALYFCASSVPSGGPGELFFGEGSRLTVL.

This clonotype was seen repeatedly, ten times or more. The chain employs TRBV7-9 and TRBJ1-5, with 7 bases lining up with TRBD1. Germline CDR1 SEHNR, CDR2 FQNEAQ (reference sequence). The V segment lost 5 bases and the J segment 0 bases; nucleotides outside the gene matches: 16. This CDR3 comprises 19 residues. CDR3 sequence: CASSPESPGQKYSNQPQHF. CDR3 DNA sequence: TGTGCCAGCAGCCCTGAATCGCCGGGACAGAAATATAGCAATCAGCCCCAGCATTTT.

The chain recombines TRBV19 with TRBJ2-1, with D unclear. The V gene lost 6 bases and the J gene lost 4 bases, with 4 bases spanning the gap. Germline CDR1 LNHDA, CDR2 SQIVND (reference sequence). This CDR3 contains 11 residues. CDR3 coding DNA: TGTGCCAGTAGGGGATACAATGAGCAGTTCTTC. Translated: CASRGYNEQFF. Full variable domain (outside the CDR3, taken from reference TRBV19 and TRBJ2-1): DGGITQSPKYLFRKEGQNVTLSCEQNLNHDAMYWYRQDPGQGLRLIYYSQIVNDFQKGDIAEGYSVSREKKESFPLTVTSAQKNPTAFYLCASRGYNEQFFGPGTRLTVL.

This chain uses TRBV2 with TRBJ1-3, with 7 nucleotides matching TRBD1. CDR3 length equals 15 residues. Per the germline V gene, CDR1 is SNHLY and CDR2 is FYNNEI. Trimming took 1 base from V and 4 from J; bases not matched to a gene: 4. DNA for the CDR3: TGTGCCAGCAGTGAAGACAGGGGTTCGGGAAACACCATATATTTT. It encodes CASSEDRGSGNTIYF. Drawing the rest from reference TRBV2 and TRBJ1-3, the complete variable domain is EPEVTQTPSHQVTQMGQEVILRCVPISNHLYFYWYRQILGQKVEFLVSFYNNEISEKSEIFDDQFSVERPDGSNFTLKIRSTKLEDSAMYFCASSEDRGSGNTIYFGEGSWLTVV.

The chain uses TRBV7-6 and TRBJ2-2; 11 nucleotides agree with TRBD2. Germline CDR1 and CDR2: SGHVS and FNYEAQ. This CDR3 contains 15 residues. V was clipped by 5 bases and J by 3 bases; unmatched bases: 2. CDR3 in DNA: TGTGCCAGCAGCCCGGGACTAGCGGACACCGGGGAGCTGTTTTTT. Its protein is CASSPGLADTGELFF.

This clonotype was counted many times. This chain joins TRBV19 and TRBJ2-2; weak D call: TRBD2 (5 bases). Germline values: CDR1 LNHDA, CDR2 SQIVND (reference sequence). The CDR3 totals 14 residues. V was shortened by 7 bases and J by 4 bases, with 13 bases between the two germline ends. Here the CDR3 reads CASTLGIGTGELFF. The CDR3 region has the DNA TGTGCCAGTACTCTCGGGATAGGCACCGGGGAGCTGTTTTTT.

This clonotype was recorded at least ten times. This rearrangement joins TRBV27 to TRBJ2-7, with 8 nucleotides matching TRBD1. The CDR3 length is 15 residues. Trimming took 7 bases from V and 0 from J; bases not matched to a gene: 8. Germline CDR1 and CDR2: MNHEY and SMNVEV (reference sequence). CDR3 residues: CASMPGTGVSYEQYF. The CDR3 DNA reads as TGTGCCAGCATGCCGGGGACAGGCGTCTCCTACGAGCAGTACTTC.

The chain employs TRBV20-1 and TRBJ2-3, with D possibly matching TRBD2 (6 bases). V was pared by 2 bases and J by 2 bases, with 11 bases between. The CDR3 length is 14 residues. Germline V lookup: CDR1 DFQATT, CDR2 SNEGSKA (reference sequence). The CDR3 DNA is TGCAGTGCTAGACTAGCGACAAACACAGATACGCAGTATTTT. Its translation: CSARLATNTDTQYF.

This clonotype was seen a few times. The CDR3 coding sequence is TGTGCCACCCTCGGGACCGCTATTGACGAGCAGTACTTC. Its translation is CATLGTAIDEQYF. The rearrangement uses TRBV6-5 and TRBJ2-7; D could derive from TRBD1 or TRBD2 (5 bases each). The CDR3 totals 13 residues. The ends were cut back, 10 bases at V and 5 bases at J, with 18 bases in the middle. Germline V CDR1 and CDR2: MNHEY, SVGAGI.

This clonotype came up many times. CDR3 sequence (DNA): TGTGCCAGCAGCGCTACAACTTCAAAGAAAGCTTTCTTT. This gives the protein CASSATTSKKAFF. The genes are TRBV5-6 and TRBJ1-1; D not resolved. The CDR3 totals 13 residues. V lost 4 bases and J lost 9, with 16 bases in between. Germline V lookup: CDR1 SGHDT, CDR2 YYEEEE.

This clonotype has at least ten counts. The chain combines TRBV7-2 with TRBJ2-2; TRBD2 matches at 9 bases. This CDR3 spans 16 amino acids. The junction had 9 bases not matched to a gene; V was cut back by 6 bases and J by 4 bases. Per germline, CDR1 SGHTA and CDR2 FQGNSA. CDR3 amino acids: CASSLSSGTSTGELFF. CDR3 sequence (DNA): TGTGCCAGCAGTCTATCTAGCGGGACCTCCACCGGGGAGCTGTTTTTT.